A selection of T cell receptor beta chains follows, all from one sample in a study of blood T cell repertoires in COVID-19. The data were produced by immunoSEQ multiplex PCR, yet TCRdb's version contains in-frame clones alone and is incomplete. The table lists some 49,000 clones, 65% to 90% of them singletons. The specimen sequenced was peripheral blood. Source of these receptors: a human donor in a cohort sampled during active COVID-19. Both conserved end residues are part of each CDR3. The D gene is left open where the match is weak. Only part of the rows carry a size: once, few, many, or a class if the clone is expanded.

size	V	D	J	DNA	CDR3
-	TRBV2	-	TRBJ1-3	TGTGCCAGCAGTGCCAGTGGAAACACCATATATTTT	CASSASGNTIYF
-	TRBV28	-	TRBJ1-2	TGTGCCAGCAGGCCCTCCCTTGGAGGCTATGGCTACACCTTC	CASRPSLGGYGYTF
few	TRBV28	-	TRBJ1-2	TGTGCCAGCAGTAGCTTCCGTAACTATGGCTACACCTTC	CASSSFRNYGYTF
-	TRBV5-1	TRBD2	TRBJ2-1	TGCGCCAGCAGCCCGGTCGGCGGGAGGTATGAGCAGTTCTTC	CASSPVGGRYEQFF
-	TRBV11-2	-	TRBJ2-5	TGTGCCAGCGTCGGCGGTAATCAAGAGACCCAGTACTTC	CASVGGNQETQYF
-	TRBV28	-	TRBJ1-2	TGTGCCAGCAGTTTAGGGGCAGGGTTCTATGGCTACACCTTC	CASSLGAGFYGYTF
many	TRBV27	TRBD1	TRBJ1-2	TGTGCCAGCGGTATAACCGGGACAGGAGTAAACTATGGCTACACCTTC	CASGITGTGVNYGYTF
-	TRBV4-2	TRBD1	TRBJ1-5	TGTGCCAGCAGCCTTATGGGACAGTCTAGCAATCAGCCCCAGCATTTT	CASSLMGQSSNQPQHF
-	TRBV3-1/TRBV3-2	-	TRBJ1-2	TGTGCCAGCAGCCAAATGTTATTTGGCTACACCTTC	CASSQMLFGYTF
-	TRBV23-1	TRBD1	TRBJ2-4	TGCGCCAGCAGTCTGCCGGGGGACAGGGAGCCTCACAAAAACATTCAGTACTTC	CASSLPGDREPHKNIQYF
-	TRBV28	TRBD1	TRBJ1-5	TGTGCCATCTCTCAGGGGGTTGACCAGCCCCAGCATTTT	CAISQGVDQPQHF
-	TRBV29-1	-	TRBJ2-1	TGCAGCGTTGAAGATCGTGACCGCGGCGATGAGCAGTTCTTC	CSVEDRDRGDEQFF
-	TRBV28	-	TRBJ1-3	TGTGCCAGCAGTTTACTTGGCAGTCGAAACACCATATATTTT	CASSLLGSRNTIYF
-	TRBV7-9	TRBD1	TRBJ1-6	TGTGCCAGCAGCCCCGCGGACAGGGAAAATTCACCCCTCCACTTT	CASSPADRENSPLHF
-	TRBV4-3	TRBD1	TRBJ2-7	TGCGCCAGCAGCCAAGGACTACCGGGACAGGGGTATTTCGAGCAGTACTTC	CASSQGLPGQGYFEQYF
-	TRBV4-1	-	TRBJ1-1	TGCGCCAGCACCCAAGAGATAGGGAGGGACACTGAAGCTTTCTTT	CASTQEIGRDTEAFF
-	TRBV6-2/TRBV6-3	-	TRBJ2-4	TGTGCCAGCAGTCCAGGGCAGGCAACGGCGTACTTC	CASSPGQATAYF
-	TRBV2	TRBD2	TRBJ2-1	TGTGCCAGCAGTGAAGTGGGACTACCAGACTACAATGAGCAGTTCTTC	CASSEVGLPDYNEQFF
-	TRBV2	-	TRBJ1-1	TGTGCCAGCTTCGGACTATTGAACACTGAAGCTTTCTTT	CASFGLLNTEAFF
-	TRBV5-5	-	TRBJ1-6	TGTGCCAGCAGCTTGGATCCAGGTTGGGATTCACCCCTCCACTTT	CASSLDPGWDSPLHF
few	TRBV2	TRBD1	TRBJ1-6	TGTGCCAGCAGATCGGGACAGGGGGCAGGATCACCCCTCCACTTT	CASRSGQGAGSPLHF
-	TRBV5-1	TRBD2	TRBJ2-1	TGCGCCAGCAGCTTGCCCGGGACTAACTCCTACAATGAGCAGTTCTTC	CASSLPGTNSYNEQFF
-	TRBV28	TRBD1	TRBJ1-3	TGTGCCAGCAGTTTATTGGTCCCCACGGGACAGGGGGGAAACACCATATATTTT	CASSLLVPTGQGGNTIYF
-	TRBV11-2	TRBD1	TRBJ2-1	TGTGCCAGCAGCTTAGACGGACAGGGTTTCCATGAGCAGTTCTTC	CASSLDGQGFHEQFF
few	TRBV18	-	TRBJ1-5	TGTGCCAGCTCACCAAGGGGACTGGGGCCCCAGCATTTT	CASSPRGLGPQHF
few	TRBV3-1/TRBV3-2	-	TRBJ2-7	TGTGCCAGCAGCCTGGGGGCTGTATGGGGCGGCGAGCAGTACTTC	CASSLGAVWGGEQYF
-	TRBV7-9	TRBD2	TRBJ2-7	TGTGCCAGCAGCCCTCCTAGCGGGAGGCTCCACGAGCAGTACTTC	CASSPPSGRLHEQYF
-	TRBV24-1	-	TRBJ2-5	TGTGCCACCAGTGGTAATGGACTGCGCCAAGAGACCCAGTACTTC	CATSGNGLRQETQYF
-	TRBV6-5	-	TRBJ1-5	TGTGCCAGCAGGGGGCCGGGGGGCAATCAGCCCCAGCATTTT	CASRGPGGNQPQHF
-	TRBV3-1/TRBV3-2	TRBD2	TRBJ2-5	TGTGCCAGCAGCCAAAAAGCGGGGGTGGGGGAGACCCAGTACTTC	CASSQKAGVGETQYF
-	TRBV6-5	TRBD2	TRBJ2-5	TGTGCCAGCAGTTACTCGATAGCGGGGCGAGGCGAGACCCAGTACTTC	CASSYSIAGRGETQYF
-	TRBV28	-	TRBJ2-2	TGTGCCAGCCGCGTCCTATCCCTCCGGGTCCCCTCCAAGAACACCGGGGAGCTGTTTTTT	CASRVLSLRVPSKNTGELFF
-	TRBV7-5	-	TRBJ2-6	TGTGCCAGAAGCCCTCTATTGCAATCTTCGGACAGGGTATTGTCCTCTGGGGCCAACGTCCTGACTTTC	CARSPLLQSSDRVLSSGANVLTF
few	TRBV6-5	TRBD1	TRBJ2-7	TGTGCCAGCAGTTACGGACAGGGGTCGTTCGAGCAGTACTTC	CASSYGQGSFEQYF
-	TRBV20-1	-	TRBJ2-7	TGCGCCCTTGGACAAGCCTACGAGCAGTACTTC	CALGQAYEQYF
-	TRBV15	-	TRBJ2-7	TGTGCCACCAGCAGAGAGGGCAGCTCCTACGAGCAGTACTTC	CATSREGSSYEQYF
-	TRBV7-7	TRBD1	TRBJ2-3	TGTGCCAGCAGCCCGACAGGGGGCACAGATACGCAGTATTTT	CASSPTGGTDTQYF
-	TRBV7-8	-	TRBJ2-2	TGTGCCAGCAGCTTAGCGTCGGCTGGGGGGGGCGTCACCGGGGAGCTGTTTTTT	CASSLASAGGGVTGELFF
-	TRBV20-1	-	TRBJ2-7	TGCAGTGCTAGTCGGTTGGACGAGCAGTACTTC	CSASRLDEQYF
few	TRBV4-2	-	TRBJ1-5	TGTGCCAGCAGCCAAGGACCTCAGGGAGGGGTATATAGCAATCAGCCCCAGCATTTT	CASSQGPQGGVYSNQPQHF
-	TRBV6-2/TRBV6-3	TRBD2	TRBJ2-5	TGTGCCAGCAGCCGAACGGGGACTAGCGGGAAAGAGACCCAGTACTTC	CASSRTGTSGKETQYF
-	TRBV2	-	TRBJ2-5	TGTGCCAGCAGTGCTGCGGGCCTCGGTGAGACCCAGTACTTC	CASSAAGLGETQYF
-	TRBV24-1	TRBD2	TRBJ2-1	TGTGCCACCAGTGATGCTACCGGGACTAGTATGGGTGAGCAGTTCTTC	CATSDATGTSMGEQFF
-	TRBV19	-	TRBJ2-2	TGTGCCAGTAGTTCCTTTGGGTTTATAGGGATAGCGGCCACCGGGGAGCTGTTTTTT	CASSSFGFIGIAATGELFF
-	TRBV3-1/TRBV3-2	-	TRBJ2-1	TGTGCCAGCAGCCTCAGAGGGTATGAGCAGTTCTTC	CASSLRGYEQFF